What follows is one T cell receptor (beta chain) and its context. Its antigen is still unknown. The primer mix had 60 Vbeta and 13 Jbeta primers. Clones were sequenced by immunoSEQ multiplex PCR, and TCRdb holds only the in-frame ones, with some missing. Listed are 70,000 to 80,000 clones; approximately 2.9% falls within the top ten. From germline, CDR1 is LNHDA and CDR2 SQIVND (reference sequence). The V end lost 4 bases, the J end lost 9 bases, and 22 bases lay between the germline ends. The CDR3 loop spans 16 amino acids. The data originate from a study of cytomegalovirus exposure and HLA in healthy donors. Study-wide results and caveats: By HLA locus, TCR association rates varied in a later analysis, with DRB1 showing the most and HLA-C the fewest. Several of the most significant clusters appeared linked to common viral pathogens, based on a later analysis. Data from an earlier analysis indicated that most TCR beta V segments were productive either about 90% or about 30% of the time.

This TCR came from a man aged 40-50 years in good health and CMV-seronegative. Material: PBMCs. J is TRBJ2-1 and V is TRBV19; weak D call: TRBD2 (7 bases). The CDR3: CASSTRGAGPRVEQFF. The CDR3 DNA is TGTGCCAGTAGTACCCGGGGGGCGGGGCCCCGGGTTGAGCAGTTCTTC.